This T cell receptor (beta chain) was sequenced for a study of blood T cell repertoires in COVID-19. Across the whole study: Samples representing acute and convalescent COVID-19 were sourced from the United States, Italy and Spain.

In terms of age and location, participants ranged from roughly 18 to 95 years and lived in about two dozen US areas. Researchers sorted participants into cohorts using their self-reported clinical history. V lost 7 bases, J lost 2 bases, and 21 bases lay in between. Germline CDR1 SQVTM, CDR2 ANQGSEA. This CDR3 comprises 17 residues. In the authors' workflow: Reference gene primer amplification gave estimated nucleated cell counts. Produced via immunoSEQ multiplex PCR; TCRdb's table is partial and in-frame only. The V and J calls and clone size are taken from that table; D and trimming were inferred from the DNA. This sample has under 500,000 clones, with nearly 90% found just once.

The gene calls are TRBV29-1 and TRBJ2-6, with a possible D match to TRBD2 (6 bases). Sequencing was done on a sample of PBMCs or T cells enriched from blood (not recorded which). The origin of this receptor is a woman aged 18 to 35 with acute COVID-19. CDR3 residues: CSAGVRGAGTGANVLTF. CDR3 DNA: TGCAGCGCGGGGGTCCGGGGAGCTGGCACTGGGGCCAACGTCCTGACTTTC.